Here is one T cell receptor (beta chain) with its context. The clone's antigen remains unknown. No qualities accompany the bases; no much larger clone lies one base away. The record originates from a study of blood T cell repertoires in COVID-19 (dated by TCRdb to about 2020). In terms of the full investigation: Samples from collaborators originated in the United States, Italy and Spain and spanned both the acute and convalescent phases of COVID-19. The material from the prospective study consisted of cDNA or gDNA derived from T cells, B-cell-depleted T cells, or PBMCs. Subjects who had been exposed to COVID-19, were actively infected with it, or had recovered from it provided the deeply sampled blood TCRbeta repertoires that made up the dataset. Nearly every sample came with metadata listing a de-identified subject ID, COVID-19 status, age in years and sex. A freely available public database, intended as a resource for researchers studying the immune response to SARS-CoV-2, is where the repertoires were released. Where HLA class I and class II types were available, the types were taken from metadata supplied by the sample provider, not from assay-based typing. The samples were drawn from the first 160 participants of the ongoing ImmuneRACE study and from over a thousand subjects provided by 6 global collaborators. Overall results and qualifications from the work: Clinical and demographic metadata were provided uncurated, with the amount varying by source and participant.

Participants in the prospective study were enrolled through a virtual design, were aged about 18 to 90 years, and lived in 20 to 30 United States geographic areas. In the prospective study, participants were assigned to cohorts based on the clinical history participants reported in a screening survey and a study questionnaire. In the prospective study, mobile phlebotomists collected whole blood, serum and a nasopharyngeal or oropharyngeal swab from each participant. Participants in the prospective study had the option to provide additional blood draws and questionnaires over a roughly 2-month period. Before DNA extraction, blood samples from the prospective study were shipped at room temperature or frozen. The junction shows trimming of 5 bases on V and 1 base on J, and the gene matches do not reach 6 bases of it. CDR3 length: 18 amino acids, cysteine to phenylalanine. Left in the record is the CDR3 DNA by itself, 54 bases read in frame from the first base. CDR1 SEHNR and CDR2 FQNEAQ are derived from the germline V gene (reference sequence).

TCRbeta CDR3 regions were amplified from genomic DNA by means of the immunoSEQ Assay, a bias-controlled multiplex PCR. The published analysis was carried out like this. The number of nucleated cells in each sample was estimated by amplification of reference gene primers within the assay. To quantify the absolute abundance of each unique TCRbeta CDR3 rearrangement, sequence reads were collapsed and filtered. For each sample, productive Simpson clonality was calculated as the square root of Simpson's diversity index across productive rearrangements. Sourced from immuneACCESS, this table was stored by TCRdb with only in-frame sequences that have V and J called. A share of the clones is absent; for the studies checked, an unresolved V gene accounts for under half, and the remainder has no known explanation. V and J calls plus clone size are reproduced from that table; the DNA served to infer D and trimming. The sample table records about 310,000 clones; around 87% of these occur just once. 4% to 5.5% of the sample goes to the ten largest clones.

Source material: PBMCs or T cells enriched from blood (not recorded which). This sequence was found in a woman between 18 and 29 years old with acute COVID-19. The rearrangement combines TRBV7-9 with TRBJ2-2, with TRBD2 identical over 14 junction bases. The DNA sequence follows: TGTGCCAGCAGCCAGCCCGGGACTAGCGGGAGGAACACCGGGGAGCTGTTTTTT. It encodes CASSQPGTSGRNTGELFF.